A single sample is the source of the 16 T cell receptor beta chains below, sequenced in a study of PD-L1 blockade in urothelial cancer. Libraries were prepared by immunoSEQ multiplex PCR; TCRdb keeps only in-frame clonotypes and omits some of them. Of 40,000 or so clones listed, roughly four fifths were seen once; the top ten hold 15% to 20%. Sequenced material: PBMCs, taken around atezolizumab (anti-PD-L1) treatment. All receptors derive from a man between 60 and 70 years old with urothelial cancer.

The chain couples TRBV28 to TRBJ1-5; 8 bases align to TRBD1. V lost 6 bases to trimming and J lost 6 bases; unmatched junction nucleotides: 7. Germline V gives CDR1 MDHEN, CDR2 SYDVKM. The CDR3 length is 14 residues. Here the CDR3 DNA reads TGTGCCAGCAGCTCGGGACAGGCCACTCAGCCCCAGCATTTT. As protein: CASSSGQATQPQHF.

V usage is TRBV7-9 and J usage is TRBJ2-2; D perhaps matches TRBD2 (5 bases). The V gene lost 5 bases and the J gene lost 4 bases, with 11 bases spanning the gap. The V gene's germline CDR1 is SEHNR and CDR2 FQNEAQ (reference sequence). This CDR3 region has 14 residues. The DNA for the CDR3 is TGTGCCAGCAGCCCTCAGAGGGTCACCGGGGAGCTGTTTTTT. Its protein is CASSPQRVTGELFF.

The chain recombines TRBV5-1 with TRBJ1-2; maybe TRBD1 (5 bases). Trimming cost V 0 bases and J 2 bases, with 11 bases left between them. CDR3 length equals 15 residues. In germline, CDR1 is SGHRS, CDR2 YFSETQ. Here the CDR3 reads CASSLGTGYNYGYTF. The CDR3 DNA reads as TGCGCCAGCAGCTTGGGCACAGGTTACAACTATGGCTACACCTTC.

The CDR3 nucleotides read TGTGCCACTAAATATGACAGGGGTAACACTGAAGCTTTCTTT. Protein sequence: CATKYDRGNTEAFF. The V call is TRBV15, the J call TRBJ1-1, with TRBD1 identical over 8 bases. Germline values: CDR1 LNHNV, CDR2 YYDKDF (reference sequence). Germline trimming cut 9 bases from V and 2 bases from J; bases unmatched to any gene: 8. This CDR3 spans 14 amino acids.

The chain links TRBV10-2 to TRBJ2-1; 9 nucleotides align to TRBD1. CDR3 length: 14 residues. Germline lookup yields CDR1 WSHSY and CDR2 SAAADI. The trim removed 8 bases at V and 5 bases at J, leaving 7 bases unmatched. DNA for the CDR3: TGCGCCAGCTTGGGACAGGGTCGGGACAATGAGCAGTTCTTC. As protein: CASLGQGRDNEQFF.

The gene calls are TRBV27 and TRBJ1-5, with D possibly being TRBD1 (5 bases). In germline, CDR1 is MNHEY, CDR2 SMNVEV (reference sequence). V was trimmed by 2 bases and J by 4 bases, leaving 9 bases between them. The CDR3 consists of 14 residues. CDR3 DNA: TGTGCCAGCAGTTTAAGGGGTTGGAATCAGCCCCAGCATTTT. Translated: CASSLRGWNQPQHF.

The genes are TRBV7-6 and TRBJ1-1, with TRBD1 identical over 10 bases. CDR3 size: 13 residues. The V and J ends lost 6 bases and 7 bases, in that order; junction bases with no gene match: 5. Germline V gives CDR1 SGHVS, CDR2 FNYEAQ. In nucleotides, the CDR3 is TGTGCCAGCAGAGGGACAGGGGCATTTGAAGCTTTCTTT. This gives the protein CASRGTGAFEAFF.

V and J are TRBV7-8 and TRBJ2-1, with D uncertain. This CDR3 spans 11 amino acids. The germline V gene encodes CDR1 SGHVS and CDR2 FQNEAQ. V lost 5 bases and J lost 9, with 8 bases in between. CDR3 bases: TGTGCCAGCAGCCTTCCGGGTGAGCAGTTCTTC. Protein product: CASSLPGEQFF.

The rearrangement uses TRBV10-3 and TRBJ1-5; perhaps TRBD1 as D (5 bases). V was clipped by 2 bases and J by 7 bases, with 6 bases between them. The CDR3 covers 12 residues. Germline V gives CDR1 ENHRY, CDR2 SYGVKD. CDR3 bases: TGTGCCATCAGTGAGGGGGGGCAGCCCCAGCATTTT. Protein: CAISEGGQPQHF.

This sequence joins TRBV6-6 and TRBJ2-1; TRBD2 matches 12 bases. This CDR3 comprises 15 residues. V was clipped by 5 bases and J by 7 bases; unmatched bases: 6. In germline, CDR1 is MNHNY, CDR2 SVGAGI (reference sequence). CDR3 DNA sequence: TGTGCCAGCAGTCCTAGCGGGGGGGAGGGGAATGAGCAGTTCTTC. Its translation: CASSPSGGEGNEQFF.

This clone was picked up a small number of times. The chain is built from TRBV5-6 and TRBJ2-7, with 9 bases identical to TRBD1. With V trimmed by 0 bases and J by 4 bases, 8 bases remained unmatched. The germline gives CDR1 SGHDT, CDR2 YYEEEE. CDR3 length: 16 residues. CDR3 bases: TGTGCCAGCAGCTTGGCTCCGGGACAGGGTCCGTACGAGCAGTACTTC. The encoded protein is CASSLAPGQGPYEQYF.

V is TRBV2 and J is TRBJ2-6; maybe TRBD2 (5 bases). Germline CDR1 and CDR2: SNHLY and FYNNEI. CDR3 length: 16 amino acids. V lost 7 bases and J lost 0, with 13 bases in between. The CDR3 protein is CASTIEGFSGANVLTF. Here the CDR3 DNA reads TGTGCCAGCACCATAGAGGGTTTCTCTGGGGCCAACGTCCTGACTTTC. The full variable domain, in which reference TRBV2 and TRBJ2-6 provide the parts outside the CDR3, is EPEVTQTPSHQVTQMGQEVILRCVPISNHLYFYWYRQILGQKVEFLVSFYNNEISEKSEIFDDQFSVERPDGSNFTLKIRSTKLEDSAMYFCASTIEGFSGANVLTFGAGSRLTVL.

The chain is built from TRBV6-6 and TRBJ1-1, with TRBD1 matching 9 bases. The CDR3 contains 14 residues. Germline loops: CDR1 MNHNY, CDR2 SVGAGI (reference sequence). The J segment lost 1 base and the V segment lost 6 bases, leaving 3 bases of the junction unmatched. CDR3 residues: CASRRQGENTEAFF. The CDR3 bases are TGTGCCAGCAGAAGACAGGGGGAGAACACTGAAGCTTTCTTT.

This clone was found once. The V gene is TRBV10-3, the J gene TRBJ2-5; 7 positions match TRBD2. The CDR3 has 19 residues. Germline lookup yields CDR1 ENHRY and CDR2 SYGVKD. The trim removed 2 bases at V and 0 bases at J, leaving 15 bases unmatched. The CDR3 DNA follows: TGTGCCATCAGTGAGGGGGAGGGCCTACCGAGGACGTACCAAGAGACCCAGTACTTC. This codes for CAISEGEGLPRTYQETQYF.

This chain joins TRBV4-2 and TRBJ1-2; perhaps TRBD1 as D (6 bases). Germline assignment: CDR1 LGHNA and CDR2 YNFKEQ. The V gene lost 0 bases and the J gene lost 6 bases, with 17 bases spanning the gap. There are 16 residues in the CDR3. The CDR3 bases are TGTGCCAGCAGCCAAGATTATTTTAGGACAGTAGATGGCTACACCTTC. Its protein is CASSQDYFRTVDGYTF.

The CDR3 nucleotides read TGTGCCTGGAATAGGGGCTTGAACACTGAAGCTTTCTTT. Translated: CAWNRGLNTEAFF. The chain has TRBV30 and TRBJ1-1, with D possibly being TRBD1 (5 bases). Between the trimmed V and J ends, which lost 4 bases and 0 bases, there was a span of 9 bases. The germline V gene has CDR1 GTSNPN and CDR2 SVGIG (reference sequence). CDR3 size: 13 residues.